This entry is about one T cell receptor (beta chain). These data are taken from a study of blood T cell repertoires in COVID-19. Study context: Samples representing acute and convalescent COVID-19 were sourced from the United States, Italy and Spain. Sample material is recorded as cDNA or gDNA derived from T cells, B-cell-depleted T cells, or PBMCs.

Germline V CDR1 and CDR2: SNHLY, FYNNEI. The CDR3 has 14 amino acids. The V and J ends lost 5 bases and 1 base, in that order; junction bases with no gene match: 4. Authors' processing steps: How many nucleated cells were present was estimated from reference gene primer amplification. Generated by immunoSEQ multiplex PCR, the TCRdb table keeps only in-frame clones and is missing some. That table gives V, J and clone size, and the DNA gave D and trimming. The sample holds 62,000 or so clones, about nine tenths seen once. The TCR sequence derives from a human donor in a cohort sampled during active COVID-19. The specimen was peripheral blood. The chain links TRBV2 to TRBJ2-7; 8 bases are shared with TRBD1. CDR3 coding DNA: TGTGCCAGCAGTACTAGACAGGGGTCCTACGAGCAGTACTTC. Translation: CASSTRQGSYEQYF. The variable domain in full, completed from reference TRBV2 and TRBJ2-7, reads EPEVTQTPSHQVTQMGQEVILRCVPISNHLYFYWYRQILGQKVEFLVSFYNNEISEKSEIFDDQFSVERPDGSNFTLKIRSTKLEDSAMYFCASSTRQGSYEQYFGPGTRLTVT.